This T cell receptor (beta chain) stems from a study of radiotherapy plus CTLA-4 blockade in lung cancer. The method was immunoSEQ multiplex PCR; TCRdb's version includes in-frame clones alone and lacks a portion of them. The data show approximately 99,000 clones, about 90% seen once. This clone was recorded a few times. The antigen is unknown. CDR3 length: 15 residues. With 0 bases clipped from V and 4 bases from J, the junction kept 4 bases outside the gene matches. Germline assignment: CDR1 MNHEY and CDR2 SMNVEV (reference sequence). Whole-study findings and limits: Once radiotherapy plus ipilimumab had been given, TCR clones derived from tumor expanded in blood.

The material was peripheral blood, obtained from a patient treated with radiotherapy plus ipilimumab. The V call is TRBV27, the J call TRBJ2-7, with 9 positions matching TRBD2. The source of this sequence is a human donor with non-small cell lung cancer that progressed on radiotherapy plus ipilimumab. CDR3: CASSLSAAGGYEQYF. The CDR3 nucleotides are TGTGCCAGCAGTTTATCAGCAGCGGGAGGTTACGAGCAGTACTTC.